The present T cell receptor (beta chain) was sequenced within a study of T cell clonality in common variable immunodeficiency. Overall study findings and caveats: Fewer deletions and N-nucleotide insertions were reportedly seen in common variable immunodeficiency TCR beta sequences.

This clone was picked up a small number of times. The antigen is unknown. The read ends 3 residues shy of where the CDR3 ends; the end is completed using the germline J gene. Measured with immunoSEQ multiplex PCR; TCRdb has only the in-frame clones, and not every one. The sample includes about 25,000 clones, none of them occurring once. Trimming removed 8 bases at V and 3 bases at J, with 16 bases between. Germline loops: CDR1 KGHSH, CDR2 LQKENI. The CDR3 runs 14 residues. Sequencing was done on a sample of peripheral blood mononuclear cells. The sequence came from a human donor with common variable immunodeficiency. This chain uses TRBV18 with TRBJ1-1; weak D call: TRBD1 (5 bases). The sequenced CDR3 bases are TGTGCCAGCACATCCGGGGGAACCCACACTGAA. The encoded protein is CASTSGGTHTE. The CDR3 reads in full as CASTSGGTHTEAFF.